Below are 16 T cell receptor beta chains sequenced from a single sample in a study of T-cell memory formation after mild COVID-19. TCRdb processed the 5' RACE reads anew with MiXCR; each CDR3 protein has one entry. The data show about 440,000 distinct CDR3 sequences, about 20% seen once. Sequences were obtained from PBMCs or a T cell subset sorted from them (not recorded which). Every receptor here comes from an adult woman who had mild COVID-19 (a few samples of this study predate the infection). Cell type and time point are not known.

The genes are TRBV6-6 and TRBJ1-2, with D maybe TRBD1 (6 bases). The CDR3 is 16 amino acids. Germline-derived CDR1 and CDR2 are MNHNY and SVGAGI (reference sequence). V lost 5 bases and J lost 0, with 16 bases in between. The CDR3 coding sequence is TGTGCCAGCAGTCCAAGGGGGGGGTCCGCTAACTATGGCTACACCTTC. Translated, it gives CASSPRGGSANYGYTF.

The chain is built from TRBV10-3 and TRBJ1-1; D is unresolved. V was trimmed by 8 bases and J by 0 bases, leaving 13 bases between them. Germline CDR1 and CDR2: ENHRY and SYGVKD. This CDR3 has 14 amino acids. Written as DNA, the CDR3 is TGTGCCATCGGCACCTGGTGGGTGAACACTGAAGCTTTCTTT. Its protein is CAIGTWWVNTEAFF.

The sample holds a few counts of this clonotype. The gene calls are TRBV12-3 or TRBV12-4 and TRBJ1-3; 9 bases agree with TRBD1. This CDR3 has 16 amino acids. The ends lost 7 bases at V and 2 bases at J; junction bases unmatched: 9. The CDR3, as DNA: TGTGCCAGCAATTTTAAACAGGGGGCACCTGGAAACACCATATATTTT. Translating gives CASNFKQGAPGNTIYF.

The chain recombines TRBV7-3 with TRBJ2-5; 12 bases align to TRBD1. The CDR3 sequence is 16 residues long. The ends lost 5 bases at V and 5 bases at J; junction bases unmatched: 9. CDR1 is SGHTA and CDR2 is FQGTGA in the germline V gene. Here the CDR3 reads CASSLRDRGPWETQYF. CDR3 in DNA: TGTGCCAGCAGCCTCCGGGACAGGGGGCCGTGGGAGACCCAGTACTTC.

CDR3 bases: TGCGCCAGCAGCTTGGCCGGTGGGCAGGCCGGTGGATTCACTGAAGCTTTCTTT. Protein: CASSLAGGQAGGFTEAFF. The chain joins TRBV5-1 to TRBJ1-1; D is undetermined. Germline V gene data show CDR1 as SGHRS and CDR2 as YFSETQ. Trimming left V 0 bases short and J 4 bases short, with 22 bases between. The CDR3 consists of 18 residues. The variable domain in full, completed from reference TRBV5-1 and TRBJ1-1, reads KAGVTQTPRYLIKTRGQQVTLSCSPISGHRSVSWYQQTPGQGLQFLFEYFSETQRNKGNFPGRFSGRQFSNSRSEMNVSTLELGDSALYLCASSLAGGQAGGFTEAFFGQGTRLTVV.

V usage is TRBV5-1 and J usage is TRBJ1-5; D unclear. CDR3 length: 15 amino acids. CDR1 and CDR2 from the germline V gene are SGHRS and YFSETQ. Trimming stripped 0 bases from V and 2 bases from J, with 9 bases between. CDR3 DNA: TGCGCCAGCAGCTTGGAGGGAAGCGGCAATCAGCCCCAGCATTTT. Its translation is CASSLEGSGNQPQHF.

This clonotype was seen a handful of times. The junction and the germline gene differ at one end; a read error may be behind it. The chain is built from TRBV5-6 and TRBJ1-6; D is possibly TRBD1 (6 bases). The germline CDR1 and CDR2 sequences are SGHDT and YYEEEE. The CDR3 runs to 12 residues. CDR3 region: CASRLKQGLSVF. The CDR3 nucleotides read TGTGCCAGCAGATTGAAACAGGGTTTATCCGTCTTT.

The chain couples TRBV7-9 to TRBJ1-5; perhaps TRBD1 as D (5 bases). CDR3 length: 15 residues. The V end lost 6 bases, the J end lost 6 bases, and 18 bases lay between the germline ends. Per the germline V gene, CDR1 is SEHNR and CDR2 is FQNEAQ (reference sequence). The CDR3: CASSSVGGLGQPQHF. The CDR3 DNA is TGTGCCAGCAGTTCGGTGGGGGGGTTAGGTCAGCCCCAGCATTTT.

The DNA for the CDR3 is TGTGCCACCAGTGATCCCCTGAGGGATACGCAGTATTTT. This translates into CATSDPLRDTQYF. The chain is built from TRBV24-1 and TRBJ2-3; D is undetermined. The CDR3 consists of 13 residues. Germline-derived CDR1 and CDR2 are KGHDR and SFDVKD. The V end lost 3 bases, the J end lost 6 bases, and 9 bases lay between the germline ends.

The J gene is TRBJ2-1, the V gene TRBV4-1; the D is unclear. The CDR3 loop spans 14 amino acids. The V and J ends lost 0 bases and 10 bases respectively, with 13 bases between them. Germline V gene lookup returns CDR1 MGHRA and CDR2 YSYEKL. The CDR3 sequence: CASSQDPTGGEQFF. CDR3 coding DNA: TGCGCCAGCAGCCAAGACCCCACTGGCGGAGAGCAGTTCTTC.

This clonotype was recorded many times. The chain has TRBV4-3 and TRBJ1-5, with D tentatively TRBD1 (5 bases). CDR1 LGHNA and CDR2 YSLEER come from the germline V gene. CDR3 length equals 15 residues. Trimming removed 0 bases at V and 6 bases at J, with 12 bases between. The chain's CDR3 is CASSQDWQGGQPQHF. In nucleotides, the CDR3 is TGCGCCAGCAGCCAAGATTGGCAGGGAGGTCAGCCCCAGCATTTT.

This chain joins TRBV6-1 and TRBJ2-5; 12 nucleotides match TRBD2. Germline V lookup: CDR1 MNHNS, CDR2 SASEGT. This CDR3 is 15 amino acids long. V shed 7 bases and J 5 bases; nucleotides not matched to a gene: 8. The CDR3 here is CASTLAGGDLETQYF. In DNA form, the CDR3 reads TGTGCCAGCACTCTAGCGGGAGGGGATTTGGAGACCCAGTACTTC.

The chain links TRBV6-5 to TRBJ1-2; D is undetermined. V lost 6 bases and J lost 1, with 15 bases in between. The CDR3 length is 15 residues. CDR1 is MNHEY and CDR2 is SVGAGI in the germline V gene. This CDR3 is CASRFWDARNYGYTF. CDR3 bases: TGTGCCAGCAGGTTTTGGGATGCCCGTAACTATGGCTACACCTTC.

The chain joins TRBV5-6 to TRBJ2-1, with D possibly being TRBD1 (6 bases). The germline V and J ends were trimmed by 1 base and 7 bases, with 18 bases remaining between them. The CDR3 runs 16 residues. Germline CDR1 and CDR2: SGHDT and YYEEEE. CDR3 loop: CASSLWGQSRGNEQFF. The CDR3 nucleotides are TGTGCCAGCAGCTTGTGGGGCCAATCGAGGGGGAATGAGCAGTTCTTC.

The V call is TRBV3-1, the J call TRBJ2-3; 12 bases align to TRBD2. This CDR3 contains 16 residues. Trimming took 1 base from V and 11 from J; bases not matched to a gene: 10. The germline V gene has CDR1 LGHDT and CDR2 YNNKEL (reference sequence). CDR3 residues: CASSQAPLAGGRKQYF. The CDR3 nucleotides read TGTGCCAGCAGCCAAGCGCCGCTAGCGGGAGGGCGGAAGCAGTATTTT.

The chain couples TRBV20-1 to TRBJ1-2; D not certain. The CDR3 contains 11 residues. CDR1 and CDR2 from the germline V gene are DFQATT and SNEGSKA (reference sequence). DNA of the CDR3: TGCTGCGGCCCAACCCGAAGGGGCTACACCTTC. Protein sequence: CCGPTRRGYTF.